A selection of T cell receptor beta chains follows, all from one sample in a study of cytotoxic CD8 clonotypes in ibrutinib-treated CLL. Sequencing was performed with immunoSEQ multiplex PCR; in TCRdb, only in-frame clones are kept and a portion is missing. The sample consists of over 110,000 clones, 91% of them appearing once. Sequenced here: PBMCs, sampled after 12 months of ibrutinib treatment. These receptors were collected from a human donor with chronic lymphocytic leukemia. Each CDR3 is given with its conserved first and last residue. The order of the fields is D gene, V gene, clone size, J gene, CDR3 DNA, CDR3 protein. A D gene is named only where the DNA matches it firmly. Clone size is shown for a subset of rows, as once, few, many or a class of expanded clone.

D: TRBD2; V: TRBV19; size: once; J: TRBJ2-7; DNA: TGTGCACTCATTAGCGGGAGGGGCGAGCAGTACTTC; CDR3: CALISGRGEQYF
D: .; V: TRBV11-1; size: .; J: TRBJ2-4; DNA: TGTGCCAGCAGCTTAGCGCAGGGCAGCACATCTTTAGCCAAAAACATTCAGTACTTC; CDR3: CASSLAQGSTSLAKNIQYF
D: .; V: TRBV5-1; size: many; J: TRBJ2-7; DNA: TGCGCCAGCAGGGGGGCCGACTTGTACTTC; CDR3: CASRGADLYF
D: .; V: TRBV28; size: .; J: TRBJ2-1; DNA: TGTGCCAGCAGTTTACGCCGGTTCTACAATGAGCAGTTCTTC; CDR3: CASSLRRFYNEQFF
D: .; V: TRBV28; size: .; J: TRBJ2-7; DNA: TGTGCCAGCGGAGGGGACAGTCTCTGGGAGCAGTACTTC; CDR3: CASGGDSLWEQYF
D: .; V: TRBV19; size: .; J: TRBJ2-2; DNA: TGTGCCAGTACCACGTACACCGGGGAGCTGTTTTTT; CDR3: CASTTYTGELFF
D: TRBD1; V: TRBV19; size: .; J: TRBJ1-4; DNA: TGTGCCAGTAGTATGCGGACAGGGTGGGGCTCAACTAATGAAAAACTGTTTTTT; CDR3: CASSMRTGWGSTNEKLFF
D: .; V: TRBV19; size: once; J: TRBJ1-5; DNA: TGTGCCAGTAGCCCGATGCGCGGTCAGCCCCAGCATTTT; CDR3: CASSPMRGQPQHF
D: .; V: TRBV6-5; size: .; J: TRBJ1-2; DNA: TGTGCCAGCACCAATACAGGGTATGGCTACACCTTC; CDR3: CASTNTGYGYTF
D: .; V: TRBV7-2; size: .; J: TRBJ1-2; DNA: TGTGCCAGCGCCCTTAACCTGGCAGGGCGCTCTTACTATGGCTACACCTTC; CDR3: CASALNLAGRSYYGYTF
D: .; V: TRBV18; size: .; J: TRBJ1-2; DNA: TGTGCCAGCTCACCAATTTCCGGCCCCGATGGCTACACCTTC; CDR3: CASSPISGPDGYTF
D: .; V: TRBV7-3; size: .; J: TRBJ2-3; DNA: TGTGCCAGCAGCATCCCAGAGCGAGATACGCAGTATTTT; CDR3: CASSIPERDTQYF
D: TRBD1; V: TRBV28; size: once; J: TRBJ1-1; DNA: TGTGCCAGCAGTTTATCGGGACAGATGAACACTGAAGCTTTCTTT; CDR3: CASSLSGQMNTEAFF
D: .; V: TRBV7-9; size: .; J: TRBJ1-5; DNA: TGTGCCAGCAGCTTAGACGAGGATCAGCCCCAGCATTTT; CDR3: CASSLDEDQPQHF
D: TRBD1; V: TRBV6-5; size: .; J: TRBJ2-7; DNA: TGTGCCAGCAGTTCCGGGGGACAGGGATACGAGCAGTACTTC; CDR3: CASSSGGQGYEQYF
D: TRBD1; V: TRBV28; size: once; J: TRBJ2-5; DNA: TGTGCCAGCGCTTGGACAGGGGGCTTACTCCGGGAGACCCAGTACTTC; CDR3: CASAWTGGLLRETQYF
D: .; V: TRBV6-5; size: .; J: TRBJ2-7; DNA: TGTGCCAGCCGGGACTCCGGGGCCTACGAGCAGTACTTC; CDR3: CASRDSGAYEQYF
D: .; V: TRBV5-1; size: .; J: TRBJ2-7; DNA: TGCGCCAGCAGCTTTATCGGGCAACGGTACGAGCAGTACTTC; CDR3: CASSFIGQRYEQYF
D: .; V: TRBV27; size: .; J: TRBJ2-5; DNA: TGTGCCAGCAGGGAGACGGGTTACCAAGAGACCCAGTACTTC; CDR3: CASRETGYQETQYF
D: .; V: TRBV10-3; size: once; J: TRBJ2-3; DNA: TGTGCCATCAGTGAGTCGTTGGGGGGAACAGATACGCAGTATTTT; CDR3: CAISESLGGTDTQYF
D: TRBD2; V: TRBV7-6; size: .; J: TRBJ2-7; DNA: TGTGCCAGCAGCTCAGCGGGAGGGGGGTACGAGCAGTACTTC; CDR3: CASSSAGGGYEQYF
D: .; V: TRBV9; size: .; J: TRBJ1-3; DNA: TGTGCCAGCAGCGGTACGGGTGGAAACACCATATATTTT; CDR3: CASSGTGGNTIYF
D: .; V: TRBV9; size: once; J: TRBJ1-1; DNA: TGTGCCAGCAGCGCACAGGGGAACACTGAAGCTTTCTTT; CDR3: CASSAQGNTEAFF
D: .; V: TRBV7-2; size: .; J: TRBJ1-2; DNA: TGTGCCAGCAGCTTTTATCGGAATGGGGATGGCTACACCTTC; CDR3: CASSFYRNGDGYTF
D: .; V: TRBV19; size: .; J: TRBJ2-7; DNA: TGTGCCAGTAGTATAGCCTTGGGGAGCGCGACTCTCTACGAGCAGTACTTC; CDR3: CASSIALGSATLYEQYF
D: .; V: TRBV7-3; size: .; J: TRBJ2-3; DNA: TGTGCCAGCAGCTGGGCATCGGGAGGGACAGCAGATACGCAGTATTTT; CDR3: CASSWASGGTADTQYF
D: .; V: TRBV11-3; size: .; J: TRBJ2-3; DNA: TGTGCCAAAACCCTGGGGCAGGGGAATACAGATACGCAGTATTTT; CDR3: CAKTLGQGNTDTQYF
D: TRBD2; V: TRBV7-9; size: .; J: TRBJ2-3; DNA: TGTGCCAGCAGCTTAGCGACTAGCGGCAATACGCAGTATTTT; CDR3: CASSLATSGNTQYF
D: .; V: TRBV11-2; size: .; J: TRBJ2-1; DNA: TGTGCCAGCAGCATCGCGGGACAAGATCACAATGAGCAGTTCTTC; CDR3: CASSIAGQDHNEQFF
D: .; V: TRBV28; size: .; J: TRBJ2-7; DNA: TGTGCCAGCAGTTATTATAAGGGGGTAGCTAACGAGCAGTACTTC; CDR3: CASSYYKGVANEQYF
D: .; V: TRBV19; size: once; J: TRBJ2-5; DNA: TGTGCCAGTAGTTCCATATCGGGGACGCAAGAGACCCAGTACTTC; CDR3: CASSSISGTQETQYF
D: .; V: TRBV15; size: .; J: TRBJ2-5; DNA: TGTGCCACCAGCAGAGATCGGGGGATACAAGAGACCCAGTACTTC; CDR3: CATSRDRGIQETQYF
D: .; V: TRBV28; size: .; J: TRBJ1-5; DNA: TGTGCCAGCAGTTTACCCCCTAGCAATCAGCCCCAGCATTTT; CDR3: CASSLPPSNQPQHF
D: TRBD1; V: TRBV7-9; size: .; J: TRBJ2-7; DNA: TGTGCCAGCAGCCGTCAATTTACAGGGGGCGGCTACGAGCAGTACTTC; CDR3: CASSRQFTGGGYEQYF
D: TRBD2; V: TRBV19; size: .; J: TRBJ2-1; DNA: TGTGCCAGTAGTATAGATCGGGCTAGCGGGCTGTATGAGCAGTTCTTC; CDR3: CASSIDRASGLYEQFF
D: .; V: TRBV6-1; size: .; J: TRBJ2-1; DNA: TGTGCCAGCAGGCTTAAAACATACAATGAGCAGTTCTTC; CDR3: CASRLKTYNEQFF
D: .; V: TRBV1; size: .; J: TRBJ2-7; DNA: TGCACCAGCAGCCACCATGAGGGAGGGCCCCACGAGCAGTACTTC; CDR3: CTSSHHEGGPHEQYF
D: .; V: TRBV18; size: .; J: TRBJ2-5; DNA: TGTGCCAGCTCCCGGGGCGACCCTCCATGGACCCAGTACTTC; CDR3: CASSRGDPPWTQYF
D: TRBD1; V: TRBV29-1; size: .; J: TRBJ2-7; DNA: TGCAGCGTTGCTAGGGACAGGGGATCCTACGAGCAGTACTTC; CDR3: CSVARDRGSYEQYF
D: TRBD2; V: TRBV5-4; size: .; J: TRBJ2-3; DNA: TGTGCCAGCAGCTTAACTAGCGGGAGAACAGATACGCAGTATTTT; CDR3: CASSLTSGRTDTQYF
D: .; V: TRBV6-1; size: .; J: TRBJ1-5; DNA: TGTGCCAGCAGTGAAGTCCGAGGGGCGCGGTATCAGCCCCAGCATTTT; CDR3: CASSEVRGARYQPQHF
D: .; V: TRBV18; size: .; J: TRBJ1-2; DNA: TGTGCCAGCTCACCAAGTCAGGACTATGGCTACACCTTC; CDR3: CASSPSQDYGYTF
D: .; V: TRBV19; size: .; J: TRBJ2-7; DNA: TGTGCCAGTAGTAACGGACAAGCCTACGAGCAGTACTTC; CDR3: CASSNGQAYEQYF
D: TRBD1; V: TRBV9; size: .; J: TRBJ2-2; DNA: TGTGCCAGCAGCGTAGGGACAGGGTTCACCACCGGGGAGCTGTTTTTT; CDR3: CASSVGTGFTTGELFF
D: TRBD2; V: TRBV5-3; size: .; J: TRBJ2-7; DNA: TGTGCCAGAAGCCCTGGGTGGAGGGAGGGCGAGCAGTACTTC; CDR3: CARSPGWREGEQYF
D: .; V: TRBV10-1; size: .; J: TRBJ2-7; DNA: TGCGCCAGCAGTGAGTCGACGGGAAACATCTACGAGCAGTACTTC; CDR3: CASSESTGNIYEQYF
D: .; V: TRBV5-4; size: .; J: TRBJ2-5; DNA: TGTGCCAGCAGCTTGGGACAGCAAGAGACCCAGTACTTC; CDR3: CASSLGQQETQYF
D: TRBD1; V: TRBV30; size: .; J: TRBJ2-7; DNA: TGTGCCTGGAGTGGACAGGGCTCCTACGAGCAGTACTTC; CDR3: CAWSGQGSYEQYF
D: .; V: TRBV7-9; size: .; J: TRBJ2-3; DNA: TGTGCCAGCAGCCCGCAAGGGGGGGCCACCACAGATACGCAGTATTTT; CDR3: CASSPQGGATTDTQYF
D: .; V: TRBV11-3; size: .; J: TRBJ2-1; DNA: TGTGCCAGCAGCTTAGTATCCAAGGACAGACAGCAGTTCTTC; CDR3: CASSLVSKDRQQFF
D: .; V: TRBV5-1; size: few; J: TRBJ1-3; DNA: TGCGCCAGCAGCCTAGGGACGGCTGGAAACACCATATATTTT; CDR3: CASSLGTAGNTIYF
D: .; V: TRBV5-4; size: .; J: TRBJ1-1; DNA: TGTGCCAGCAGCTTGGAGGCAGCTGAAGCTTTCTTT; CDR3: CASSLEAAEAFF